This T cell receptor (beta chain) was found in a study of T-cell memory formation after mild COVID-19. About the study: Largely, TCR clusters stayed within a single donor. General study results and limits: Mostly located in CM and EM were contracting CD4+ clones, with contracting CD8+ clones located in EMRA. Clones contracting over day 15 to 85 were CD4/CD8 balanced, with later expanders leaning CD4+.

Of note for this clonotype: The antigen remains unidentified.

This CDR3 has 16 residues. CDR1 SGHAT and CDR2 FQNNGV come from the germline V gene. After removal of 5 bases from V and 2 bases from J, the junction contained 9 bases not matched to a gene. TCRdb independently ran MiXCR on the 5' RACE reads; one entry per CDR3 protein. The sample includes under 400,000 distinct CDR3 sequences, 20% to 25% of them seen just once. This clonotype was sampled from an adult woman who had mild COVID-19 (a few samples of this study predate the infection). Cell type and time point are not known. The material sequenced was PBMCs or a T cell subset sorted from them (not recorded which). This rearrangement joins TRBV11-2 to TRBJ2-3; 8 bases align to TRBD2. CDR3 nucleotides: TGTGCCAGCAGCCTTAGCGGGGTGGCTGCCACAGATACGCAGTATTTT. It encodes CASSLSGVAATDTQYF.